The 10 T cell receptor beta chains given below trace back to one sample, sequenced in a study of blood T cell repertoires in COVID-19. Measured with immunoSEQ multiplex PCR; TCRdb has only the in-frame clones, and not every one. The table records approximately 170,000 clones, around 83% of them present only once. Source material: peripheral blood. These receptors were obtained from a woman older than 75 in a cohort sampled during active or convalescent COVID-19.

J is TRBJ1-4 and V is TRBV25-1, with D tentatively TRBD1 (5 bases). CDR3 length: 15 amino acids. V gave up 6 bases and J gave up 6 bases, with 17 bases separating them. CDR1 is MGHDK, CDR2 SYGVNS, per germline. For the CDR3, the DNA is TGTGCCAGCAGCTGGGGGGGGACGGAGGATGAAAAACTGTTTTTT. It encodes CASSWGGTEDEKLFF.

This rearrangement joins TRBV6-5 to TRBJ2-1; weak D call: TRBD2 (5 bases). In germline, CDR1 is MNHEY, CDR2 SVGAGI. The CDR3 loop spans 15 amino acids. V lost 2 bases, J lost 9 bases, and 17 bases lay in between. CDR3 DNA sequence: TGTGCCAGCAGTTACCACCAGATCGGGGTTAGTGAGCAGTTCTTC. Translation: CASSYHQIGVSEQFF.

The V call is TRBV6-1, the J call TRBJ2-3; a weak D match, TRBD2 (5 bases). V was cut by 3 bases and J by 5 bases, with 12 bases left in between. The CDR3 contains 14 residues. Germline V gene data show CDR1 as MNHNS and CDR2 as SASEGT. For the CDR3, the DNA is TGTGCCAGCAGTGATTCTCTAGCTATAGATACGCAGTATTTT. As protein: CASSDSLAIDTQYF.

This clone turned up a few times. CDR3 sequence reads: CASRVQGRYGYTF. CDR3 nucleotides: TGTGCCAGCAGGGTCCAGGGGCGTTATGGCTACACCTTC. The chain uses TRBV6-5 and TRBJ1-2; D may be TRBD1 (6 bases). The ends were cut back, 6 bases at V and 5 bases at J, with 13 bases in the middle. Germline V gives CDR1 MNHEY, CDR2 SVGAGI. The CDR3 is 13 residues long.

J is TRBJ1-2 and V is TRBV2; 10 nucleotides match TRBD1. Unmatched junction bases numbered 2, after V lost 5 bases and J lost 5 bases. Germline V gene sequence: CDR1 SNHLY, CDR2 FYNNEI. The CDR3 runs to 13 residues. CDR3: CASSSDRGYGYTF. CDR3 nucleotides: TGTGCCAGCAGTTCGGACAGGGGGTATGGCTACACCTTC. The full variable domain, rest sourced from reference TRBV2 and TRBJ1-2, is EPEVTQTPSHQVTQMGQEVILRCVPISNHLYFYWYRQILGQKVEFLVSFYNNEISEKSEIFDDQFSVERPDGSNFTLKIRSTKLEDSAMYFCASSSDRGYGYTFGSGTRLTVV.

The chain has TRBV3-1 (or the pseudogene TRBV3-2) and TRBJ1-1, with 7 nucleotides matching TRBD1. Unmatched junction bases numbered 4, after V lost 2 bases and J lost 10 bases. CDR3 length equals 12 residues. Germline-derived CDR1 and CDR2 are LGHDT and YNNKEL (reference sequence). DNA for the CDR3: TGTGCCAGCAGCCAACGGAGGGACAGAGCTTTCTTT. Protein product: CASSQRRDRAFF.

This chain connects TRBV5-1 to TRBJ2-2; maybe TRBD1 (6 bases). Germline assignment: CDR1 SGHRS and CDR2 YFSETQ. Trimming stripped 0 bases from V and 0 bases from J, with 6 bases between. The CDR3 loop spans 15 amino acids. The CDR3 DNA is TGCGCCAGCAGCTTGGCAGGGGCGAACACCGGGGAGCTGTTTTTT. Translation: CASSLAGANTGELFF.

The chain carries TRBV6-5 and TRBJ2-7; 12 bases line up with TRBD1. Germline V gene sequence: CDR1 MNHEY, CDR2 SVGAGI. CDR3 size: 15 residues. The junction had 11 bases not matched to a gene; V was cut back by 11 bases and J by 3 bases. In DNA, the CDR3 is TGTGCCGTTTCGCAAGGGACAGGGGGCGTCTACGAGCAGTACTTC. Its translation: CAVSQGTGGVYEQYF.

The rearrangement links TRBV28 to TRBJ1-2; D unclear. The CDR3 covers 11 residues. CDR1 and CDR2 (germline): MDHEN, SYDVKM. The V end was cut by 2 bases, the J end by 8 bases, with 6 bases between. This chain's CDR3 is CASSLNQGYTF. CDR3 sequence (DNA): TGTGCCAGCAGTTTAAACCAGGGCTACACCTTC.

The chain joins TRBV3-1 (or the pseudogene TRBV3-2) to TRBJ2-3, with TRBD2 matching over 10 bases. Germline trimming cut 1 base from V and 1 base from J; bases unmatched to any gene: 5. Germline-derived CDR1 and CDR2 are LGHDT and YNNKEL (reference sequence). This CDR3 has 17 amino acids. The CDR3 coding sequence is TGTGCCAGCAGCCAAGCGATAGCGGGAGGAGGCACAGATACGCAGTATTTT. Encoded protein: CASSQAIAGGGTDTQYF.